This record covers a single TCR beta chain. Its antigen remains undetermined. No much larger clone exists at a distance of one base, and base qualities are not known. Hyperthyroidism was considered stable if no progression to ophthalmopathy occurred within 18 months of follow-up. Hyperthyroidism patients were newly diagnosed, were aged 18 to 65 years, and had a disease duration under 2 months. Patients were excluded if they had other autoimmune diseases, uncontrolled infections, pregnancy or lactation. Clinical symptoms, serum thyroxine, TRAb, thyroid ultrasound and orbital computed tomography were used for diagnosis. Ficoll-Paque density gradient centrifugation was used to isolate PBMCs from about 10 ml of fresh peripheral blood. Trizol reagent was used to extract the total RNA, and its quality was then checked on an Agilent 2100 Bioanalyzer. This specimen comes from a study of Graves' ophthalmopathy and Graves' hyperthyroidism (dated by TCRdb to about 2018). About the investigation overall: Peripheral blood was collected at initial diagnosis, before any treatment. The study used TCR beta repertoire signatures to distinguish Graves' ophthalmopathy from Graves' hyperthyroidism and to predict progression to ophthalmopathy. In total, 135 blood samples were TCR-sequenced: under 45 ophthalmopathy, 80 or so hyperthyroidism and some 17 hyperthyroidism-to-ophthalmopathy patients. A discovery set of 100 patients (43 ophthalmopathy, about 55 stable hyperthyroidism) was enrolled to explore V-J signatures distinguishing ophthalmopathy from hyperthyroidism. For independent validation, a separate cohort was made up of 18 hyperthyroidism patients plus 17 patients who later progressed from hyperthyroidism to ophthalmopathy. In about six hyperthyroidism patients, the T-cell repertoires found in thyroid tissue were compared with those found in blood. Once sampling was done, hyperthyroidism patients were given methimazole at a starting dose of 30 mg daily, while ophthalmopathy patients were given high-dose intravenous methylprednisolone. The roughly 100 discovery patients were randomly split 7:3 into training and test sets.

General findings and caveats noted by the study authors: Most of the expanded thyroid clonotypes with a frequency above 0.001 were also detected in blood, and it was suggested that the thyroid immune response may be reflected by blood repertoires. Sample size was not statistically predetermined, and group allocation was not concealed from the investigators. In validation, the model predicted ophthalmopathy progression with 70.59% sensitivity and 72% to 80% specificity; some 13 predicted patients were CT-confirmed with GO in a median of roughly 6.8 months. The 13-signature model separated ophthalmopathy from stable hyperthyroidism with over 85% sensitivity and 81.08% specificity in cross-validation, and 80%/75% in the test set.

For repertoire sequencing, TCR beta CDR3 regions were amplified from RNA transcripts. The first round was an RT-PCR using HTBI primers with the Qiagen OneStep RT-PCR kit, and this first round was followed by a second-round multiplex PCR, then size selection and purification. Libraries were sequenced on an Illumina HiSeq2000 using paired-end 100 bp reads. Per the authors' processing: SOAPnuke was used to process the reads, removing any read that contained adapters or uncalled bases, had a mean Phred below 15, or lacked an exact match to the constant primer or identifier. High-quality paired reads were merged with COPE v1.2.5. Each unique nucleotide sequence was treated as a clonotype, and MiTCR v1.1 was used to align the clonotypes to the IMGT TRB V, D and J references. Analysis was restricted to V-J combinations with a frequency above 0.0001, which covered roughly 99% of repertoires. For each V-J combination, a TCR clonal expansion and chaos score was defined as the ratio of F50 clonal expansion to chaos observed in the TCRdist matrix. Welch's t-statistics and random forest were used to narrow the features down to 13 V-J combinations, which were then fed into a naive Bayes classifier. Thyroid-blood repertoire similarity was quantified with the Morisita-Horn index. In-frame beta chains were kept once TCRdb had trimmed the public reads at Q25 with fastp and called clones with MiXCR. When rows share a CDR3 protein, they turn into one entry using the most common DNA and genes. TCRdb, rather than the study authors, made the V and J calls. This sample is represented by roughly 610,000 distinct CDR3 sequences; 22% of them were singletons. The ten most abundant clones make up approximately 6.5% of the sample.

Sequenced: peripheral blood. The TCR sequence derives from a woman between 18 and 29 years old with stable Graves' hyperthyroidism. Some clones in this sample may be carry-over from other donors' samples. Donor details come from another sample of the same person, matched by shared clones.

The DNA sequence is as follows: TGTGCCTGGCTCAAGGGGGCGAGCTATGGCTACACCTTC. The resulting protein is CAWLKGASYGYTF. The chain joins TRBV30 to TRBJ1-2; TRBD1 agrees with 7 junctional bases. Compared with germline, V lacks 5 bases and J lacks 4 bases; bases without a gene match: 7. From a lookup of the germline V gene (reference sequence), CDR1 and CDR2 are GTSNPN and SVGIG. Measured from the cysteine to the phenylalanine, the CDR3 is 13 residues long. The sequence is cut down to CDR3 DNA, 39 bases in frame from base 1.